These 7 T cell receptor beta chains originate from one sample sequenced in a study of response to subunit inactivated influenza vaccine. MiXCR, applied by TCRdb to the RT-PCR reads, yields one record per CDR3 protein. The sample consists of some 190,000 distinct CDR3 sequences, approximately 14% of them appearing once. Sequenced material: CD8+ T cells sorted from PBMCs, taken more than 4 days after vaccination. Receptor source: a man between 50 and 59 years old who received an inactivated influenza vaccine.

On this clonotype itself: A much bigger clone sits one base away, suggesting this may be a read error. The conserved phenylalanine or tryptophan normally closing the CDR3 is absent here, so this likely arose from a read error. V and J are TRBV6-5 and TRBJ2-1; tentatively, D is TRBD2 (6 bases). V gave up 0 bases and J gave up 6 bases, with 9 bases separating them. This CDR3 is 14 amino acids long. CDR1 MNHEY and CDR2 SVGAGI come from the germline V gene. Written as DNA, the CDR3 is TGTGCCAGCAGTTACTCCTCCGGGGGCAATGAGCAGTTCTTG. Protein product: CASSYSSGGNEQFL.

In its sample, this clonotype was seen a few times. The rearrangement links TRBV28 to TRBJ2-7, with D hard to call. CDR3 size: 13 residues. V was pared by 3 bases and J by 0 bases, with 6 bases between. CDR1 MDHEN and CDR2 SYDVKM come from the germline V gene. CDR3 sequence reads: CASSLVLSYEQYF. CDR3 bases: TGTGCCAGCAGTTTGGTCCTCTCCTACGAGCAGTACTTC. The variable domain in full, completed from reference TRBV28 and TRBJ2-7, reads DVKVTQSSRYLVKRTGEKVFLECVQDMDHENMFWYRQDPGLGLRLIYFSYDVKMKEKGDIPEGYSVSREKKERFSLILESASTNQTSMYLCASSLVLSYEQYFGPGTRLTVT.

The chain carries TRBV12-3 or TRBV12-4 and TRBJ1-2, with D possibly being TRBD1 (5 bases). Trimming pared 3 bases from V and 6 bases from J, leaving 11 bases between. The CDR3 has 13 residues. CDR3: CASSFREVNGYTF. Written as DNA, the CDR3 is TGTGCCAGCAGTTTCAGGGAGGTAAATGGCTACACCTTC.

CDR3 in DNA: TGTGCCATACTAGTGCCCGAGAACACCGGGGAGCTGTTTTTT. Translating gives CAILVPENTGELFF. The chain combines TRBV10-3 with TRBJ2-2; possible D gene TRBD2, 5 bases. The V gene's germline CDR1 is ENHRY and CDR2 SYGVKD. The CDR3 is 14 residues long. Between the trimmed V and J ends, which lost 9 bases and 1 base, there was a span of 12 bases.

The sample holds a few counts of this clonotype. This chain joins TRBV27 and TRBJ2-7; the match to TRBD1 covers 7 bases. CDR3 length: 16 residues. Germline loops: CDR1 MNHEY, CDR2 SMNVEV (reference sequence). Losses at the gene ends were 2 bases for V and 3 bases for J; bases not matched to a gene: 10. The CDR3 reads CASSLIGGQDFYEQYF. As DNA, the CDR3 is TGTGCCAGCAGTTTAATAGGCGGACAGGACTTCTACGAGCAGTACTTC.

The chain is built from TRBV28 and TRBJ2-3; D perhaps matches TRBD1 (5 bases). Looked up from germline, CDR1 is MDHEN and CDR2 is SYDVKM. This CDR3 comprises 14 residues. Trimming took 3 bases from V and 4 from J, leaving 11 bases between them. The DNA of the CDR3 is TGTGCCAGCAGTTTCCCAGTCAGGGCAGATACGCAGTATTTT. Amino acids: CASSFPVRADTQYF. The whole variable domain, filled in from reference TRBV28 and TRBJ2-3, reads DVKVTQSSRYLVKRTGEKVFLECVQDMDHENMFWYRQDPGLGLRLIYFSYDVKMKEKGDIPEGYSVSREKKERFSLILESASTNQTSMYLCASSFPVRADTQYFGPGTRLTVL.

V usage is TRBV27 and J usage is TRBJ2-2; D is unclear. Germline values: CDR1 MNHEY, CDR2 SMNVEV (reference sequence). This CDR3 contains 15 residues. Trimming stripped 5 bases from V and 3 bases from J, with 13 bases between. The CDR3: CASSQYATYTGELFF. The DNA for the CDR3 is TGTGCCAGCAGTCAGTACGCGACCTACACCGGGGAGCTGTTTTTT.